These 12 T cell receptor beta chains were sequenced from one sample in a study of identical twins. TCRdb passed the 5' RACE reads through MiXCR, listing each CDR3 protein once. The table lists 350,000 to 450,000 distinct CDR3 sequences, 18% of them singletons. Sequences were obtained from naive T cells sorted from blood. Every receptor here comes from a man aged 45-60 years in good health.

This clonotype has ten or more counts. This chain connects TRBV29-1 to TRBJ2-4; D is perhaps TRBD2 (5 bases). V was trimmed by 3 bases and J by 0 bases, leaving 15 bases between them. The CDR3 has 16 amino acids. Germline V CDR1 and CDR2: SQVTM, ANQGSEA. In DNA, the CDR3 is TGCAGCGTTGATCTACCCAGCGGAATAGCCAAAAACATTCAGTACTTC. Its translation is CSVDLPSGIAKNIQYF.

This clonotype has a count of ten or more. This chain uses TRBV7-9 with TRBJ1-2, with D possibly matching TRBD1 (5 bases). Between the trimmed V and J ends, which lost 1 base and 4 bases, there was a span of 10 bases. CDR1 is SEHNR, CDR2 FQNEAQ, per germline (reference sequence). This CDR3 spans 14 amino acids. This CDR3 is CASSLVGAVYGYTF. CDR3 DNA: TGTGCCAGCAGCTTAGTAGGGGCGGTCTATGGCTACACCTTC. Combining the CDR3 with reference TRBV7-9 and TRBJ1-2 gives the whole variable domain DTGVSQNPRHKITKRGQNVTFRCDPISEHNRLYWYRQTLGQGPEFLTYFQNEAQLEKSRLLSDRFSAERPKGSFSTLEIQRTEQGDSAMYLCASSLVGAVYGYTFGSGTRLTVV.

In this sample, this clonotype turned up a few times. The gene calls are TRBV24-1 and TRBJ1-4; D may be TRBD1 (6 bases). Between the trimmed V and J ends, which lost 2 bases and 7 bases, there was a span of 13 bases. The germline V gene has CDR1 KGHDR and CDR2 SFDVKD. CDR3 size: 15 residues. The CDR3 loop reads CATSDSGAGGEKLFF. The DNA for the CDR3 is TGTGCCACCAGTGATTCAGGGGCTGGCGGTGAAAAACTGTTTTTT.

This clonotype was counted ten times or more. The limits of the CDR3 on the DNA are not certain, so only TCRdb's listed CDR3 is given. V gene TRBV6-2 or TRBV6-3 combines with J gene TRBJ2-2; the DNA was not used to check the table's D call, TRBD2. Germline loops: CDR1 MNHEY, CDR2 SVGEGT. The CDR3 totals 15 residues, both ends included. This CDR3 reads CASSSSTAAAGELFF.

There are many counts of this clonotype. In DNA, the CDR3 is TGTGCCAGCAGGTTTCCTAGCGGGGGGCGCCGCGACGCCTACAATGAGCAGTTCTTC. Translated: CASRFPSGGRRDAYNEQFF. This chain joins TRBV11-2 and TRBJ2-1; 11 bases align to TRBD2. Germline V CDR1 and CDR2: SGHAT, FQNNGV. J was trimmed by 2 bases and V by 6 bases; bases with no gene match: 15. This CDR3 has 19 residues. Full variable domain (rest looked up from reference TRBV11-2 and TRBJ2-1): EAGVAQSPRYKIIEKRQSVAFWCNPISGHATLYWYQQILGQGPKLLIQFQNNGVVDDSQLPKDRFSAERLKGVDSTLKIQPAKLEDSAVYLCASRFPSGGRRDAYNEQFFGPGTRLTVL.

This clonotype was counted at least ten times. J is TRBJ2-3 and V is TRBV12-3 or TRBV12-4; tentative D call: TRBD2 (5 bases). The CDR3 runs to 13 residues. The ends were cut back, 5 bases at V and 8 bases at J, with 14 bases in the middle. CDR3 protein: CASSAGGLTTQYF. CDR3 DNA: TGTGCCAGCAGTGCGGGCGGACTGACTACGCAGTATTTT.

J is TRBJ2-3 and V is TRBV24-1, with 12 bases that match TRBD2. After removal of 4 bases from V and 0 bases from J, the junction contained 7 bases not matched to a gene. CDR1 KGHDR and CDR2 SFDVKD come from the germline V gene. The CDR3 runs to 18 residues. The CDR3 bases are TGTGCCACCAGTGACGGGACTAGCGGGCCGTCTAGCACAGATACGCAGTATTTT. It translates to CATSDGTSGPSSTDTQYF.

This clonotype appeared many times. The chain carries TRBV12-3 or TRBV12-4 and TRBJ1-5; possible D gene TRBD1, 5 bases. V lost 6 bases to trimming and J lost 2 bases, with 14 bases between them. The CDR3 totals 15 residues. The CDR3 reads CASSSQGVGNQPQHF. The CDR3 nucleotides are TGTGCCAGCAGCTCCCAAGGGGTTGGCAATCAGCCCCAGCATTTT.

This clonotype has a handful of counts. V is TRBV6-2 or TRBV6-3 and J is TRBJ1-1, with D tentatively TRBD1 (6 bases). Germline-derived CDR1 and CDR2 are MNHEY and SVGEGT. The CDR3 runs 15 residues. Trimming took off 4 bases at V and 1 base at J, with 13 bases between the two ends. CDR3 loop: CASSSWTAANTEAFF. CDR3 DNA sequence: TGTGCCAGCAGTTCTTGGACAGCAGCGAACACTGAAGCTTTCTTT.

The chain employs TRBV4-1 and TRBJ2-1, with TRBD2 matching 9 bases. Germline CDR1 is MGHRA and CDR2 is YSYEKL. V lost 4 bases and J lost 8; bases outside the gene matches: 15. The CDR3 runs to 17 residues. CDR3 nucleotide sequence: TGCGCCAGCAGCCGAACTATGGCGGGAGGGCCATTTTATGAGCAGTTCTTC. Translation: CASSRTMAGGPFYEQFF.

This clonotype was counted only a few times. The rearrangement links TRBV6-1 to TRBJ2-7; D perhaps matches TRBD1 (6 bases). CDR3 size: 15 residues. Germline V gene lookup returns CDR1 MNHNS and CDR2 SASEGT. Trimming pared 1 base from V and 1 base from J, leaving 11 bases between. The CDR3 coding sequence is TGTGCCAGCAGTGAAGTCGCGACAGGTTCCTACGAGCAGTACTTC. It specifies CASSEVATGSYEQYF.

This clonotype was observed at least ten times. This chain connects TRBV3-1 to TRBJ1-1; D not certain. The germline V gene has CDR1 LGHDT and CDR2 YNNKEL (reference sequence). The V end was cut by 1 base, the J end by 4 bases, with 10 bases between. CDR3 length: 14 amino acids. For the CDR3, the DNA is TGTGCCAGCAGCCAAGGGGAGGTAACCACTGAAGCTTTCTTT. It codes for CASSQGEVTTEAFF. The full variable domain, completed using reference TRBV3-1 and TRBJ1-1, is DTAVSQTPKYLVTQMGNDKSIKCEQNLGHDTMYWYKQDSKKFLKIMFSYNNKELIINETVPNRFSPKSPDKAHLNLHINSLELGDSAVYFCASSQGEVTTEAFFGQGTRLTVV.